These 14 T cell receptor beta chains were all obtained from the same sample, sequenced in a study of cytomegalovirus exposure and HLA in healthy donors. Use of 60 Vbeta and 13 Jbeta primers characterized the PCR. Measured with immunoSEQ multiplex PCR; TCRdb has only the in-frame clones, and not every one. The data contain around 170,000 clones, roughly 71% of them singletons. Sequencing was done on a sample of PBMCs. The receptors stem from a girl aged 10 to 17 in good health and CMV-seronegative.

There are a few counts of this clone. V gene TRBV6-5 combines with J gene TRBJ1-3; D unresolved. The CDR3 is 16 amino acids. Per germline, CDR1 MNHEY and CDR2 SVGAGI. Trimming took 0 bases from V and 0 from J, leaving 9 bases between them. CDR3 region: CASSYSEQSSGNTIYF. The DNA of the CDR3 is TGTGCCAGCAGTTACTCTGAACAGAGCTCTGGAAACACCATATATTTT.

The rearrangement uses TRBV27 and TRBJ1-5; tentatively, D is TRBD1 (5 bases). This CDR3 comprises 16 residues. Trimming took off 2 bases at V and 5 bases at J, with 16 bases between the two ends. Germline CDR1 reads MNHEY; CDR2 reads SMNVEV (reference sequence). This chain's CDR3 is CASSLSAGKGDQPQHF. CDR3 in DNA: TGTGCCAGCAGTTTAAGTGCAGGGAAGGGCGATCAGCCCCAGCATTTT.

Only a few counts were recorded for this clone. The chain combines TRBV5-1 with TRBJ2-3, with 10 positions matching TRBD2. Germline CDR1 is SGHRS and CDR2 is YFSETQ. The CDR3 has 16 residues. Unmatched junction bases numbered 16, after V lost 5 bases and J lost 10 bases. The CDR3 DNA is TGCGCCAGCAGACCCACTAGCGGGGACTGGGCCCGCGCGCAGTATTTT. It is translated as CASRPTSGDWARAQYF.

The genes are TRBV2 and TRBJ1-5; 9 bases fit TRBD1. V lost 5 bases to trimming and J lost 6 bases; unmatched junction nucleotides: 8. The CDR3 is made up of 15 amino acids. Germline-derived CDR1 and CDR2 are SNHLY and FYNNEI. The CDR3 DNA is TGTGCCAGCAGTACCTCAGGACAGGGGTTTCAGCCCCAGCATTTT. The encoded protein is CASSTSGQGFQPQHF.

The chain is built from TRBV29-1 and TRBJ1-1, with D hard to call. The CDR3 contains 13 residues. Trimming removed 2 bases from V and 0 bases from J, with 7 bases in between. Germline CDR1 and CDR2: SQVTM and ANQGSEA. The CDR3 region is CSVEQKMNTEAFF. CDR3 in DNA: TGCAGCGTTGAACAGAAGATGAACACTGAAGCTTTCTTT.

This clone occurred a few times. The chain has TRBV7-8 and TRBJ1-1; 7 bases line up with TRBD1. V lost 6 bases, J lost 7 bases, and 8 bases stayed unmatched. Germline CDR1 SGHVS, CDR2 FQNEAQ. The CDR3 covers 13 residues. CDR3 nucleotide sequence: TGTGCCAGCAGTTTGGACAGGCTAAATGAAGCTTTCTTT. It is translated as CASSLDRLNEAFF.

This clone occurred a few times. This sequence joins TRBV5-1 and TRBJ2-7; a possible D gene is TRBD1 (6 bases). This CDR3 contains 17 residues. The germline V and J ends were trimmed by 0 bases and 0 bases, with 16 bases remaining between them. CDR1 is SGHRS and CDR2 is YFSETQ in the germline V gene. As DNA, the CDR3 is TGCGCCAGCAGCTTGGCCAGTTTTCAGGGGAGCTCCTACGAGCAGTACTTC. Translated: CASSLASFQGSSYEQYF.

V gene TRBV7-8 combines with J gene TRBJ2-7; tentative D call: TRBD1 (7 bases). Germline values: CDR1 SGHVS, CDR2 FQNEAQ. The CDR3 contains 13 residues. V was clipped by 8 bases and J by 2 bases, with 13 bases between them. The CDR3 DNA is TGTGCCAGCCAGGGGGGTGCAACCTACGAGCAGTACTTC. Translation gives CASQGGATYEQYF.

The chain couples TRBV12-5 to TRBJ1-5; the match to TRBD1 covers 7 bases. Germline CDR1 LGHNT, CDR2 FRNRAP. CDR3 length: 13 amino acids. The CDR3 is CASSQGSNQPQHF. CDR3 DNA sequence: TGTGCATCCTCACAGGGGAGCAATCAGCCCCAGCATTTT.

The chain has TRBV12-5 and TRBJ1-1; no definite D call. The V gene's germline CDR1 is LGHNT and CDR2 FRNRAP. The CDR3 spans 14 residues. V dropped 6 bases and J dropped 2 bases, with 13 bases sitting between them. CDR3 nucleotides: TGTGCTAGTGGGCCCCAGACACCTAACACTGAAGCTTTCTTT. It yields the protein CASGPQTPNTEAFF.

The gene calls are TRBV5-1 and TRBJ2-7, with a possible D match to TRBD2 (6 bases). The CDR3 is made up of 16 amino acids. Germline V lookup: CDR1 SGHRS, CDR2 YFSETQ. V was pared by 4 bases and J by 0 bases, with 17 bases between. The CDR3 coding sequence is TGCGCCAGCAGCCCCGCGGGACCGACTCACTCCTACGAGCAGTACTTC. It is translated as CASSPAGPTHSYEQYF.

This clone was counted a single time. This chain links TRBV19 with TRBJ1-1; 8 positions match TRBD1. The germline V gene encodes CDR1 LNHDA and CDR2 SQIVND (reference sequence). Trimming removed 9 bases from V and 5 bases from J; junction bases left unmatched: 14. The length of the CDR3 is 15 residues. The CDR3: CASKPGQAQGTEAFF. The CDR3 nucleotides read TGTGCCAGCAAGCCGGGACAGGCACAGGGTACTGAAGCTTTCTTT.

The table lists this clone with a few counts. V is TRBV27 and J is TRBJ2-7, with no clear D. This CDR3 has 13 amino acids. Germline CDR1 is MNHEY and CDR2 is SMNVEV (reference sequence). V lost 6 bases, J lost 6 bases, and 15 bases lay in between. CDR3 sequence: CASRAFLGSEQYF. The CDR3 bases are TGTGCCAGCAGGGCCTTTTTGGGCAGCGAGCAGTACTTC.

This clone was detected only once. V gene TRBV28 combines with J gene TRBJ2-7; 11 nucleotides align to TRBD1. The germline V gene encodes CDR1 MDHEN and CDR2 SYDVKM. J lost 3 bases, V lost 6 bases, and 4 bases had no gene match. This CDR3 is built from 14 residues. The chain's CDR3 is CASSPGTGGYEQYF. The CDR3, as DNA: TGTGCCAGCAGCCCCGGGACAGGGGGCTACGAGCAGTACTTC.